The T cell receptor beta chain under discussion was sequenced for a study of blood T cell repertoires in COVID-19. Overall study context: Samples representing acute and convalescent COVID-19 were sourced from the United States, Italy and Spain. PBMCs, B-cell-depleted T cells, or T cells were the source of the cDNA or gDNA that made up the material.

This clone appeared a few times. Study processing details: Amplification of reference gene primers was used by the study to estimate nucleated cell counts. The method was immunoSEQ multiplex PCR; TCRdb's version includes in-frame clones alone and lacks a portion of them. The D gene and trimming were derived from the DNA, and the V and J assignments and clone size from that table. The data show about 65,000 clones, with about 82% seen just once and 35% to 45% held by the top ten. The CDR3 length is 14 residues. Germline V gene sequence: CDR1 MDHEN, CDR2 SYDVKM. Trimming removed 5 bases at V and 2 bases at J, with 12 bases between.

The chain joins TRBV28 to TRBJ1-1; no firm D call. The sequence was collected from a human donor in a cohort sampled during active COVID-19. Sequenced input: peripheral blood. The CDR3 region is CASSPPGFNTEAFF. The CDR3 DNA sequence: TGTGCCAGCAGTCCACCGGGGTTTAACACTGAAGCTTTCTTT.